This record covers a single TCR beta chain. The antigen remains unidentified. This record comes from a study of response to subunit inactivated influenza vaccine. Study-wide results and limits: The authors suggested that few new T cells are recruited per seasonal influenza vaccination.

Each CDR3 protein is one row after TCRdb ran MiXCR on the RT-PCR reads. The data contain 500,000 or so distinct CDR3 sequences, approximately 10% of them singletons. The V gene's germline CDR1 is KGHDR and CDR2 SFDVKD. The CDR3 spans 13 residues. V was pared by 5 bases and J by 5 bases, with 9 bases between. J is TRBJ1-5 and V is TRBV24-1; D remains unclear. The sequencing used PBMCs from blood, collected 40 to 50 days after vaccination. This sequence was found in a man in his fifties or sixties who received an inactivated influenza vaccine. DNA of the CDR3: TGTGCCACCAGTGCCAACAGCCATCAGCCCCAGCATTTT. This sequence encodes CATSANSHQPQHF.